Below are 27 T cell receptor beta chains sequenced from a single sample in a study of CD8 T cells in Susac syndrome. RNA totalling about 0.45 to 1 ug underwent reverse transcription with random hexamers. TCRdb recomputed calls from the immunoSEQ multiplex PCR reads with MiXCR, one row per CDR3 protein. The data contain fewer than 250,000 distinct CDR3 sequences, about 90% of them singletons. The sequenced sample consisted of CD8+ T cells from PBMCs. The receptors shown here come from a human donor with multiple sclerosis.

V usage is TRBV2 and J usage is TRBJ2-1, with D hard to call. Trimming cost V 4 bases and J 3 bases, with 7 bases left between them. The CDR3 length is 13 residues. Looked up from germline, CDR1 is SNHLY and CDR2 is FYNNEI. The CDR3 loop is CASSVTDYNEQFF. CDR3 DNA: TGTGCCAGCAGTGTGACGGACTACAATGAGCAGTTCTTC.

The chain joins TRBV11-2 to TRBJ2-1; unclear D gene. The V and J ends lost 5 bases and 1 base respectively, with 9 bases between them. The length of the CDR3 is 14 residues. Germline values: CDR1 SGHAT, CDR2 FQNNGV. CDR3 residues: CASSPLGSYNEQFF. As DNA, the CDR3 is TGTGCCAGCAGCCCCCTCGGGTCCTACAATGAGCAGTTCTTC. Together with reference TRBV11-2 and TRBJ2-1, the CDR3 gives the full variable domain: EAGVAQSPRYKIIEKRQSVAFWCNPISGHATLYWYQQILGQGPKLLIQFQNNGVVDDSQLPKDRFSAERLKGVDSTLKIQPAKLEDSAVYLCASSPLGSYNEQFFGPGTRLTVL.

In its sample, this clonotype was seen once. The chain links TRBV5-4 to TRBJ2-2; 7 nucleotides line up with TRBD2. The germline V gene encodes CDR1 SGHNT and CDR2 YYREEE (reference sequence). The CDR3 runs 16 residues. J was trimmed by 4 bases and V by 1 base; bases with no gene match: 7. CDR3 DNA sequence: TGTGCCAGCAGCTTGAGGCTACTAGCGTTCACCGGGGAGCTGTTTTTT. This encodes CASSLRLLAFTGELFF.

V and J are TRBV7-9 and TRBJ2-7; the D gene is possibly TRBD2 (6 bases). The CDR3 sequence is 13 residues long. CDR1 and CDR2 from the germline V gene are SEHNR and FQNEAQ (reference sequence). Trimming pared 1 base from V and 7 bases from J, leaving 11 bases between. CDR3 residues: CASSLELAGEQYF. In DNA, the CDR3 is TGTGCCAGCAGCTTAGAGTTGGCGGGGGAGCAGTACTTC.

The CDR3 region is CASSRAGSSYNEQFF. The DNA of the CDR3 is TGTGCCAGTAGTCGTGCGGGGTCCTCCTACAATGAGCAGTTCTTC. The chain employs TRBV19 and TRBJ2-1, with D possibly being TRBD2 (6 bases). Germline V CDR1 and CDR2: LNHDA, SQIVND (reference sequence). The CDR3 consists of 15 residues. V shed 5 bases and J shed 0 bases, with 11 bases lying between them.

The chain is built from TRBV5-4 and TRBJ2-7; TRBD2 agrees at 14 bases. The germline CDR1 and CDR2 sequences are SGHNT and YYREEE (reference sequence). This CDR3 contains 18 residues. The V gene end was trimmed by 1 base and the J gene end by 2 bases; junction bases not matched to a gene: 8. The CDR3 DNA sequence: TGTGCCAGCAGCTTGTTTGGACTAGCGGGAGGACCCGCCTACGAGCAGTACTTC. Translation: CASSLFGLAGGPAYEQYF.

The chain is built from TRBV13 and TRBJ2-3, with D maybe TRBD2 (5 bases). Germline loops: CDR1 PRHDT, CDR2 FYEKMQ (reference sequence). CDR3 length: 16 residues. The V gene lost 4 bases and the J gene lost 2 bases, with 16 bases spanning the gap. CDR3 region: CASSWRAQGATDTQYF. DNA for the CDR3: TGTGCCAGCAGCTGGCGGGCCCAAGGAGCCACAGATACGCAGTATTTT.

The CDR3, as DNA: TGTGCCAGCAGCTTAGGTTGGGGGGAGCTGTTTTTT. Protein product: CASSLGWGELFF. The chain combines TRBV7-8 with TRBJ2-2; D unresolved. This CDR3 is 12 amino acids long. Trimming took off 1 base at V and 8 bases at J, with 5 bases between the two ends. Per germline, CDR1 SGHVS and CDR2 FQNEAQ.

This clonotype was counted a few times. This chain connects TRBV24-1 to TRBJ2-3, with D perhaps matching TRBD1 (6 bases). V was trimmed by 1 base and J by 9 bases, leaving 7 bases between them. Germline assignment: CDR1 KGHDR and CDR2 SFDVKD. The CDR3 is 12 residues long. The CDR3 here is CATSDLTGTQYF. The CDR3 nucleotides are TGTGCCACCAGTGATTTAACAGGGACGCAGTATTTT.

This clonotype was seen once. This chain links TRBV2 with TRBJ2-4; tentative D call: TRBD2 (6 bases). This CDR3 spans 13 amino acids. The V and J ends lost 2 bases and 8 bases respectively, with 10 bases between them. Germline CDR1 reads SNHLY; CDR2 reads FYNNEI. This chain's CDR3 is CASSEWGEDIQYF. CDR3 nucleotides: TGTGCCAGCAGTGAATGGGGGGAGGACATTCAGTACTTC.

The rearrangement uses TRBV12-3 or TRBV12-4 and TRBJ1-5; no reliable D call. The CDR3 is made up of 16 amino acids. V lost 1 base to trimming and J lost 0 bases, with 10 bases between them. The CDR3 DNA sequence: TGTGCCAGCAGTTTAGAAACGTACTATAGCAATCAGCCCCAGCATTTT. Its translation: CASSLETYYSNQPQHF.

The genes are TRBV9 and TRBJ1-6; perhaps TRBD1 as D (5 bases). V shed 0 bases and J shed 13 bases, with 14 bases lying between them. Germline loops: CDR1 SGDLS, CDR2 YYNGEE. The CDR3 has 14 amino acids. The CDR3 loop is CASSVDDSGSPLHF. In DNA, the CDR3 is TGTGCCAGCAGCGTAGATGACAGCGGGTCCCCCCTCCACTTT.

This clonotype was recorded only once. This rearrangement joins TRBV6-6 to TRBJ2-5; D remains ambiguous. The length of the CDR3 is 14 residues. Germline V gene data show CDR1 as MNHNY and CDR2 as SVGAGI (reference sequence). Trimming removed 0 bases at V and 5 bases at J, with 10 bases between. Here the CDR3 reads CASSYSTVAETQYF. Here the CDR3 DNA reads TGTGCCAGCAGTTACTCAACTGTGGCGGAGACCCAGTACTTC.

The V call is TRBV6-5, the J call TRBJ2-1; the D call may be TRBD1 or TRBD2 (5 bases each). This CDR3 has 14 amino acids. V was shortened by 7 bases and J by 3 bases, with 13 bases between the two germline ends. The germline gives CDR1 MNHEY, CDR2 SVGAGI. DNA for the CDR3: TGTGCCAGCACCGCACAGGCGGGCTACAATGAGCAGTTCTTC. Its protein product is CASTAQAGYNEQFF.

The rearrangement joins TRBV7-8 to TRBJ2-4, with 11 bases identical to TRBD1. The V segment lost 5 bases and the J segment 15 bases; nucleotides outside the gene matches: 15. This CDR3 is 15 amino acids long. Germline V CDR1 and CDR2: SGHVS, FQNEAQ. CDR3 protein: CASSPTLDRGQPGYF. The DNA of the CDR3 is TGTGCCAGCAGCCCCACCCTGGACAGGGGGCAGCCAGGGTACTTC.

In its sample, this clonotype was seen once. V gene TRBV7-8 combines with J gene TRBJ2-1, with 11 bases identical to TRBD2. J lost 5 bases, V lost 6 bases, and 9 bases had no gene match. This CDR3 has 16 amino acids. Germline V gene lookup returns CDR1 SGHVS and CDR2 FQNEAQ. The CDR3 coding sequence is TGTGCCAGCAGTTCTAGCGGGAGGTGGGTTAACAATGAGCAGTTCTTC. Its protein product is CASSSSGRWVNNEQFF.

The chain uses TRBV29-1 and TRBJ1-2; D gene unclear. The V and J ends lost 7 bases and 4 bases respectively, with 13 bases between them. Germline V lookup: CDR1 SQVTM, CDR2 ANQGSEA. This CDR3 contains 12 residues. This CDR3 is CSAWLAGYGYTF. The CDR3 nucleotides are TGCAGCGCCTGGCTGGCTGGCTATGGCTACACCTTC.

The chain combines TRBV6-2 or TRBV6-3 with TRBJ2-3; D is ambiguous. The CDR3 is 17 amino acids. Trimming shortened V by 4 bases and J by 0 bases, and 17 bases separated the two germline ends. The V gene's germline CDR1 is MNHEY and CDR2 SVGEGT. CDR3 nucleotide sequence: TGTGCCAGCAGTTCCCTCGCGAATACGCCGAGCACAGATACGCAGTATTTT. It yields the protein CASSSLANTPSTDTQYF.

The CDR3 loop is CATSRDSPNNSPLHF. The CDR3 DNA reads as TGTGCCACCAGCAGAGACAGCCCTAATAATTCACCCCTCCACTTT. The J gene is TRBJ1-6, the V gene TRBV15; D gene unclear. Per the germline V gene, CDR1 is LNHNV and CDR2 is YYDKDF (reference sequence). There are 15 residues in the CDR3. Trimming shortened V by 0 bases and J by 5 bases, and 8 bases separated the two germline ends.

The chain has TRBV7-3 and TRBJ2-6; TRBD1 or TRBD2 may be the D gene (5 bases each). Trimming left V 2 bases short and J 4 bases short, with 12 bases between. The CDR3 totals 16 residues. CDR1 SGHTA and CDR2 FQGTGA come from the germline V gene. The CDR3 nucleotides are TGTGCCAGCAGCTTAGGGGGTATGGGAGGGGCCAACGTCCTGACTTTC. It specifies CASSLGGMGGANVLTF.

This chain joins TRBV7-6 and TRBJ2-7; 10 bases are shared with TRBD1. The CDR3 totals 14 residues. The J segment lost 3 bases and the V segment lost 5 bases, leaving 4 bases of the junction unmatched. The germline V gene has CDR1 SGHVS and CDR2 FNYEAQ. This chain's CDR3 is CASSERTGGYEQYF. The CDR3 DNA follows: TGTGCCAGCAGCGAGCGGACAGGGGGCTACGAGCAGTACTTC.

The CDR3 loop reads CASSIELNTEAFF. The CDR3 DNA is TGTGCCAGTAGTATAGAGCTCAACACTGAAGCTTTCTTT. The rearrangement uses TRBV19 and TRBJ1-1, with D unresolved. CDR3 length equals 13 residues. Deletions cut 0 bases from V and 2 bases from J, with 4 bases between. CDR1 and CDR2 from the germline V gene are LNHDA and SQIVND (reference sequence).

The chain has TRBV20-1 and TRBJ2-1; D may correspond to TRBD1 or TRBD2 (7 bases each). With 4 bases removed from V and 12 bases from J, the gap between germline ends came to 10 bases. The germline gives CDR1 DFQATT, CDR2 SNEGSKA (reference sequence). There are 10 residues in the CDR3. The CDR3 region is CSAIRGGQFF. Written as DNA, the CDR3 is TGCAGTGCTATCAGGGGGGGGCAGTTCTTC.

This chain joins TRBV13 and TRBJ2-7, with TRBD2 as a possible D gene (7 bases). The CDR3 spans 14 residues. The germline V and J ends were trimmed by 5 bases and 7 bases, with 18 bases remaining between them. Per the germline V gene, CDR1 is PRHDT and CDR2 is FYEKMQ (reference sequence). In DNA, the CDR3 is TGTGCCAGCAGCCCGGGGGGCTTTATAGGAGAGCAGTACTTC. Translation gives CASSPGGFIGEQYF. Variable domain in full (rest from reference TRBV13 and TRBJ2-7): AAGVIQSPRHLIKEKRETATLKCYPIPRHDTVYWYQQGPGQDPQFLISFYEKMQSDKGSIPDRFSAQQFSDYHSELNMSSLELGDSALYFCASSPGGFIGEQYFGPGTRLTVT.

V is TRBV7-3 and J is TRBJ1-6; D is ambiguous. Germline-derived CDR1 and CDR2 are SGHTA and FQGTGA. The ends were cut back, 2 bases at V and 10 bases at J, with 9 bases in the middle. The CDR3 has 13 amino acids. CDR3 bases: TGTGCCAGCAGCTTAGGAGGGAGCTCACCCCTCCACTTT. Translating it yields CASSLGGSSPLHF.

The chain couples TRBV15 to TRBJ2-1; 9 nucleotides align to TRBD2. Germline values: CDR1 LNHNV, CDR2 YYDKDF (reference sequence). With V trimmed by 5 bases and J by 9 bases, 11 bases remained unmatched. This CDR3 comprises 15 residues. CDR3 region: CATSSPGLAVVEQFF. CDR3 bases: TGTGCCACCAGCTCGCCGGGACTAGCCGTGGTTGAGCAGTTCTTC.

V is TRBV30 and J is TRBJ2-7, with 9 bases fitting TRBD1. With 4 bases clipped from V and 2 bases from J, the junction kept 18 bases outside the gene matches. The CDR3 has 18 residues. Germline assignment: CDR1 GTSNPN and CDR2 SVGIG (reference sequence). Here the CDR3 DNA reads TGTGCCTGGACCCCCCGGGACAGGGTCACGAATATACCCTACGAGCAGTACTTC. Its protein product is CAWTPRDRVTNIPYEQYF.